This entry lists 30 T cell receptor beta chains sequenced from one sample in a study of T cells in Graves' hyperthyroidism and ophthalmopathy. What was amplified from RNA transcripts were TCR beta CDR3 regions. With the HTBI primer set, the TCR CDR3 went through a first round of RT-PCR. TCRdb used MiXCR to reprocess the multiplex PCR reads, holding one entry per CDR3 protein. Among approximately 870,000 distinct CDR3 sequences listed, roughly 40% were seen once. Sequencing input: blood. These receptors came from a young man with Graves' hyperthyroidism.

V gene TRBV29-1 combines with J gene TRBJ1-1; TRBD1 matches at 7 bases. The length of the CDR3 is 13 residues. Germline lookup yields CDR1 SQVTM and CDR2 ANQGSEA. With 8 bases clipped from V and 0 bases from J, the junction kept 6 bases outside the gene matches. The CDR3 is CSRPTGMNTEAFF. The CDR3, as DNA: TGCAGCAGGCCGACAGGGATGAACACTGAAGCTTTCTTT.

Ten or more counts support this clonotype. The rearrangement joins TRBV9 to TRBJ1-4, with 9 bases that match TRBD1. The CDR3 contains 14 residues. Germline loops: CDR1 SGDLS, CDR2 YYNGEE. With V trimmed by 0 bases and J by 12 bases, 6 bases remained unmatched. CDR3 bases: TGTGCCAGCAGCGTAGAACAGGGGGCCAGGGAACTGTTTTTT. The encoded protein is CASSVEQGARELFF.

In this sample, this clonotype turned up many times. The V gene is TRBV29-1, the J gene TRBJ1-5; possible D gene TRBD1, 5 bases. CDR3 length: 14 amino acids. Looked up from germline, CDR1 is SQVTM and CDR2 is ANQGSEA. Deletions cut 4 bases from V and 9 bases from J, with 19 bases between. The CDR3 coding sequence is TGCAGCGTTGGCCTCGGGGGGGAAGGGTGGCCCCAGCATTTT. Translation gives CSVGLGGEGWPQHF.

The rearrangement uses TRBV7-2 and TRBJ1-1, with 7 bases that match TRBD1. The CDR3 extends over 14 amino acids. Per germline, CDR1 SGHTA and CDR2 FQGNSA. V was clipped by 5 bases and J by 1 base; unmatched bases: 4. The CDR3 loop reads CASSHRGANTEAFF. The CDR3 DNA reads TGTGCCAGCAGCCACAGGGGCGCGAACACTGAAGCTTTCTTT. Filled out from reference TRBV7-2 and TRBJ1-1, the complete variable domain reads GAGVSQSPSNKVTEKGKDVELRCDPISGHTALYWYRQSLGQGLEFLIYFQGNSAPDKSGLPSDRFSAERTGGSVSTLTIQRTQQEDSAVYLCASSHRGANTEAFFGQGTRLTVV.

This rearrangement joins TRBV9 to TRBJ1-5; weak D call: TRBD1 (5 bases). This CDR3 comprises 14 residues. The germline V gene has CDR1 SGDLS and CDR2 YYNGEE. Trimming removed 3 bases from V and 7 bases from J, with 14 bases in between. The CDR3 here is CASSASQGGQPQHF. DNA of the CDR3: TGTGCCAGCAGCGCCTCTCAGGGAGGGCAGCCCCAGCATTTT.

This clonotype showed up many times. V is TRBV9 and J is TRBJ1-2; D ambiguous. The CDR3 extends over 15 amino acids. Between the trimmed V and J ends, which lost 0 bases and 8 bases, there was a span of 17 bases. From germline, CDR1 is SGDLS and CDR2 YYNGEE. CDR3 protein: CASSVAPGIERGYTF. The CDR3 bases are TGTGCCAGCAGCGTAGCTCCGGGGATAGAACGCGGCTACACCTTC.

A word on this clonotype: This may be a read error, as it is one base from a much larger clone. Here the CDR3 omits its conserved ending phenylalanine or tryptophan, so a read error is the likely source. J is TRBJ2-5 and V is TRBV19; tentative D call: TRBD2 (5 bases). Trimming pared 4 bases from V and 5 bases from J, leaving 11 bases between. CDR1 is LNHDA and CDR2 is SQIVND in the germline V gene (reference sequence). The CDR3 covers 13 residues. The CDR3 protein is CASSRSAVETQYL. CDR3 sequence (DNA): TGTGCCAGTAGTAGATCAGCGGTGGAGACCCAGTACCTC.

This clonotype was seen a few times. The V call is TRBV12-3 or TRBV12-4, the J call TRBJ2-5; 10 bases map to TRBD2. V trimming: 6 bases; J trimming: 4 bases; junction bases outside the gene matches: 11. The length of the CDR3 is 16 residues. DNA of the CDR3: TGTGCCAGCAGCCCCGGGTCTAGCGGGGGCGGAGAGACCCAGTACTTC. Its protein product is CASSPGSSGGGETQYF.

As DNA, the CDR3 is TGTGCCAGCAGTTTTGGAGACGGAGTCTACGAGCAGTACTTC. Translating gives CASSFGDGVYEQYF. The chain joins TRBV6-2 or TRBV6-3 to TRBJ2-7; D gene ambiguous. The V gene's germline CDR1 is MNHEY and CDR2 SVGEGT. This CDR3 is built from 14 residues. The V and J ends lost 4 bases and 3 bases respectively, with 13 bases between them.

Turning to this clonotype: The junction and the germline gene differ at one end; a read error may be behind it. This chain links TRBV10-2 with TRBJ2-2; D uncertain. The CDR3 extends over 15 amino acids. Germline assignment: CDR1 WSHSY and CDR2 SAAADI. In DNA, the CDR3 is TGTGCCAGCAGTTACTCGGACGCGAACACCGGGGAGCTGTTTTTT. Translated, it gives CASSYSDANTGELFF.

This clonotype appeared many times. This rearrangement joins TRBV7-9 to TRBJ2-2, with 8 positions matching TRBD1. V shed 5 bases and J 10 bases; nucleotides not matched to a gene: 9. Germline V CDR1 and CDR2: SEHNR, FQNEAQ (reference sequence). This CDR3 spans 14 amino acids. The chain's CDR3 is CASSLQGVLVELFF. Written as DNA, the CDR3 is TGTGCCAGCAGCCTACAGGGGGTGTTGGTGGAGCTGTTTTTT.

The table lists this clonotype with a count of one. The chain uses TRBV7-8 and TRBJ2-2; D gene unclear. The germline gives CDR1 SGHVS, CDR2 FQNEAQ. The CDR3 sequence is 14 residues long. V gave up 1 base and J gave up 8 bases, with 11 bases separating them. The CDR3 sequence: CASSLERVGGELFF. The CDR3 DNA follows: TGTGCCAGCAGCTTAGAAAGGGTCGGAGGGGAGCTGTTTTTT.

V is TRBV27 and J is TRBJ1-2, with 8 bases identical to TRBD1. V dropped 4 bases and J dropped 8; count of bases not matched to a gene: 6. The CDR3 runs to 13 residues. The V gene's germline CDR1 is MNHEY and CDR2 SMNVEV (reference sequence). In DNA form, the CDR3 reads TGTGCCAGCAGTTCGAGACAGGGGCAGGGCTACACCTTC. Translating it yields CASSSRQGQGYTF.

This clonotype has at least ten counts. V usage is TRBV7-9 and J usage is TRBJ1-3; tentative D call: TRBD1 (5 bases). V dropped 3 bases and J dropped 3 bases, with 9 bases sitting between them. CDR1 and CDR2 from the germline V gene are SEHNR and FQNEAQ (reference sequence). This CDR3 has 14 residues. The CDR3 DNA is TGTGCCAGCAGCTTGGGCAGGGATGGAAACACCATATATTTT. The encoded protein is CASSLGRDGNTIYF.

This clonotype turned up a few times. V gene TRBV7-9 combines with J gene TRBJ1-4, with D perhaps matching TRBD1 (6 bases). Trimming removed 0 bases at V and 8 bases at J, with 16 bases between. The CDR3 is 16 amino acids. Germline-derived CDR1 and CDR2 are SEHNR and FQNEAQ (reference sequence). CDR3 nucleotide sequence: TGTGCCAGCAGCTTAGCTTTGCCGGGAGGGGGAGAAAAACTGTTTTTT. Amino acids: CASSLALPGGGEKLFF.

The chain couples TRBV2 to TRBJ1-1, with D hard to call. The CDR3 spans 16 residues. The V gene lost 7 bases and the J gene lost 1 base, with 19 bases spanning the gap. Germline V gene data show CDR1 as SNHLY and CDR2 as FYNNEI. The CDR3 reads CASIPEIDRWNTEAFF. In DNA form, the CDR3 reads TGTGCCAGCATCCCGGAAATCGACCGTTGGAACACTGAAGCTTTCTTT.

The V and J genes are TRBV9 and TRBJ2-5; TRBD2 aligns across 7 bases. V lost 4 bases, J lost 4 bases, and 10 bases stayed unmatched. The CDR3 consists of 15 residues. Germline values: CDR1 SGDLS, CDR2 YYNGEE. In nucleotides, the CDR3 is TGTGCCAGCAGCCAACGCCAGACTAGCTCAGAGACCCAGTACTTC. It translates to CASSQRQTSSETQYF. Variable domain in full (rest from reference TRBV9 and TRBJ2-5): DSGVTQTPKHLITATGQRVTLRCSPRSGDLSVYWYQQSLDQGLQFLIQYYNGEERAKGNILERFSAQQFPDLHSELNLSSLELGDSALYFCASSQRQTSSETQYFGPGTRLLVL.

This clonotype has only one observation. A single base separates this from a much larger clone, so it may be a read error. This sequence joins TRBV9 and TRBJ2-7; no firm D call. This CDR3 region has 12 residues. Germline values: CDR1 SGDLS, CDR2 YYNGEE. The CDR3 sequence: CAGSVSGGEQYF. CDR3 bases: TGTGCCGGCAGCGTATCAGGTGGGGAGCAGTACTTC.

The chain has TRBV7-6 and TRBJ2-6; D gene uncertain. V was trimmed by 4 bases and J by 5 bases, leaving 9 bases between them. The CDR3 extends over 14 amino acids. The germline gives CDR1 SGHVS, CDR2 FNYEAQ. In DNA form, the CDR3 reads TGTGCCAGCAGCTCGACTCGGTGGGCCAACGTCCTGACTTTC. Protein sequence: CASSSTRWANVLTF. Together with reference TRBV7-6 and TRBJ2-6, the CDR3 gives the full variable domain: GAGVSQSPRYKVTKRGQDVALRCDPISGHVSLYWYRQALGQGPEFLTYFNYEAQQDKSGLPNDRFSAERPEGSISTLTIQRTEQRDSAMYRCASSSTRWANVLTFGAGSRLTVL.

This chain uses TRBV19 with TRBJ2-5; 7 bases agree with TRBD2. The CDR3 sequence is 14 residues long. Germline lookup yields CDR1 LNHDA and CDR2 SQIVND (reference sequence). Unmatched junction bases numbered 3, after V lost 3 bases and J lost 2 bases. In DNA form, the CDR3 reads TGTGCCAGTAGTATTGGAGCGGGACAAGAGACCCAGTACTTC. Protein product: CASSIGAGQETQYF.

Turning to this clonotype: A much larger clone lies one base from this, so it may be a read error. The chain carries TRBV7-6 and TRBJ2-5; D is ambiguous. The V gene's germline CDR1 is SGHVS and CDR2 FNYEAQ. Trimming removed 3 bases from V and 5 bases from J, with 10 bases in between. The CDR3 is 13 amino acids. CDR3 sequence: CASSFAQHETQYF. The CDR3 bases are TGTGCCAGCAGCTTTGCCCAGCACGAGACCCAGTACTTC.

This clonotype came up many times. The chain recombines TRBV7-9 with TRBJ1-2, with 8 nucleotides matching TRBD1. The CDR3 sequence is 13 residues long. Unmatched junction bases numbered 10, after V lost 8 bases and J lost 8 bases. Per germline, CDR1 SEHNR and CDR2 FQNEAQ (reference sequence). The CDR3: CASGPTGVDGYTF. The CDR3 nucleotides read TGTGCCAGCGGCCCGACAGGGGTGGACGGCTACACCTTC. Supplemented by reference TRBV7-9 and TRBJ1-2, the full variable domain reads DTGVSQNPRHKITKRGQNVTFRCDPISEHNRLYWYRQTLGQGPEFLTYFQNEAQLEKSRLLSDRFSAERPKGSFSTLEIQRTEQGDSAMYLCASGPTGVDGYTFGSGTRLTVV.

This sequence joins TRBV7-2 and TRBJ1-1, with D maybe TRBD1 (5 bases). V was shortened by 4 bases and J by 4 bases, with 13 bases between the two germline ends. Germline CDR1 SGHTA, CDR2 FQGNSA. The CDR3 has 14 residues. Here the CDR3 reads CASSYAGVGTEAFF. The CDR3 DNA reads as TGTGCCAGCAGCTATGCGGGGGTTGGCACTGAAGCTTTCTTT.

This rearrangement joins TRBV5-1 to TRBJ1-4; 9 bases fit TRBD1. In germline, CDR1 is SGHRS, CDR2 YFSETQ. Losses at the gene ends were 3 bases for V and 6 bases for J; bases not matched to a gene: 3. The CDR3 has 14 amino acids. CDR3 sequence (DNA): TGCGCCAGCAGCTACAGGGGGCACTATGAAAAACTGTTTTTT. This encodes CASSYRGHYEKLFF. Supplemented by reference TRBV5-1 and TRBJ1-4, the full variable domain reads KAGVTQTPRYLIKTRGQQVTLSCSPISGHRSVSWYQQTPGQGLQFLFEYFSETQRNKGNFPGRFSGRQFSNSRSEMNVSTLELGDSALYLCASSYRGHYEKLFFGSGTQLSVL.

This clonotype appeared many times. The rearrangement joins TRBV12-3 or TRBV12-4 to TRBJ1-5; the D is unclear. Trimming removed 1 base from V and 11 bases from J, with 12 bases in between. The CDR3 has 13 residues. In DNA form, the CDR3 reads TGTGCCAGCAGTTTAGGTGAGGACTGGACCCAGCATTTT. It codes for CASSLGEDWTQHF.

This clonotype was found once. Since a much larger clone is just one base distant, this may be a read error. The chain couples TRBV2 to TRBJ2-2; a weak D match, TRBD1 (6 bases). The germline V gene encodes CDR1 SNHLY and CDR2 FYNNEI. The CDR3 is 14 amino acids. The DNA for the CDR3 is TGTGCCAGCGATAGGCAGGGGAACATCGGGGAGCTGTTTTTT. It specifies CASDRQGNIGELFF.

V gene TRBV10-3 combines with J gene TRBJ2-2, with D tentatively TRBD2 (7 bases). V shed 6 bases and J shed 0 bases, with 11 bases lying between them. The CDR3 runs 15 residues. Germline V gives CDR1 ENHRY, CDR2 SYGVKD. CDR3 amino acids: CAISLGGPNTGELFF. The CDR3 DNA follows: TGTGCCATCAGCCTGGGGGGGCCGAACACCGGGGAGCTGTTTTTT.

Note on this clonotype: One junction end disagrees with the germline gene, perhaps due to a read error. CDR3 bases: TGTGCCAGCAGCTTGGGAGCGAACACCGGGGAGCTGGTTTTT. Amino acids: CASSLGANTGELVF. This chain uses TRBV7-8 with TRBJ2-2; possible D gene TRBD2, 5 bases. Germline V gene data show CDR1 as SGHVS and CDR2 as FQNEAQ. This CDR3 has 14 residues. The full variable domain, completed using reference TRBV7-8 and TRBJ2-2, is GAGVSQSPRYKVAKRGQDVALRCDPISGHVSLFWYQQALGQGPEFLTYFQNEAQLDKSGLPSDRFFAERPEGSVSTLKIQRTQQEDSAVYLCASSLGANTGELVFGEGSRLTVL.

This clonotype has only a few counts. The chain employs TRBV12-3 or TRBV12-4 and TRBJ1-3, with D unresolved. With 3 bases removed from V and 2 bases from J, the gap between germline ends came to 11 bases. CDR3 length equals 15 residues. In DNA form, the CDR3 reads TGTGCCAGCAGTTTTGGGTCTGGGGCTGGAAACACCATATATTTT. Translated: CASSFGSGAGNTIYF.

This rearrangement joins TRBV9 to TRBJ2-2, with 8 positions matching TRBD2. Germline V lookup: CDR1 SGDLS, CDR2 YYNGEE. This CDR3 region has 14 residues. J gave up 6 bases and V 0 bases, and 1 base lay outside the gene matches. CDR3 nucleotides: TGTGCCAGCAGCGTAGGGACTAGCTCCGGGGAGCTGTTTTTT. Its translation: CASSVGTSSGELFF.